Below are 2 T cell receptor beta chains sequenced from a single sample in a study of T cells in Graves' hyperthyroidism and ophthalmopathy. Researchers took RNA transcripts and amplified the TCR beta CDR3 regions from them. When the TCR CDR3 underwent first-round RT-PCR, the HTBI primer set was used. TCRdb reprocessed the multiplex PCR reads with MiXCR, giving one entry per CDR3 protein. Among some 550,000 distinct CDR3 sequences listed, around 20% were seen once. Sequenced input: blood. The source is a man aged 18-30 years with Graves' hyperthyroidism.

This clonotype was seen repeatedly, ten times or more. The chain combines TRBV20-1 with TRBJ2-7; TRBD2 matches 8 bases. With V trimmed by 0 bases and J by 7 bases, 11 bases remained unmatched. In germline, CDR1 is DFQATT, CDR2 SNEGSKA (reference sequence). The CDR3 runs to 15 residues. CDR3 coding DNA: TGCAGTGCTAGAGATCTCGGGGGGGCGACCTGGGAGCAGTACTTC. It translates to CSARDLGGATWEQYF.

Only one count was recorded for this clonotype. Mismatch with germline at one junction end may stem from a read error. The chain uses TRBV5-5 and TRBJ2-2; possibly TRBD2 for D (5 bases). This CDR3 comprises 14 residues. Germline V gives CDR1 SGHKS, CDR2 YYEKEE (reference sequence). CDR3 sequence (DNA): TGTGCCAGCAGCTTGGGGGATCTCACCGGGGAGCCGTTTTTT. Encoded protein: CASSLGDLTGEPFF.